This record covers a single TCR beta chain. Its cognate antigen is unknown. These data originate in a study of T-cell memory formation after mild COVID-19. The study's findings and limits: Contracting clones, day 15 to 85, had balanced CD4/CD8, and later expanders favored CD4+. Contracting clones localized mainly to CM and EM when CD4+ and mainly to EMRA when CD8+.

J lost 2 bases, V lost 5 bases, and 6 bases had no gene match. Germline V CDR1 and CDR2: SGHTA, FQGNSA. The CDR3 extends over 15 amino acids. MiXCR, run by TCRdb on the 5' RACE reads, gives a single entry per CDR3 protein. Of 350,000 to 500,000 distinct CDR3 sequences in the sample, over 15% were seen once. The sample comprised PBMCs or a T cell subset sorted from them (not recorded which). This TCR came from a young man who had mild COVID-19 (a few samples of this study predate the infection). Cell type and time point are not known. This chain joins TRBV7-2 and TRBJ1-3; 7 bases map to TRBD1. DNA for the CDR3: TGTGCCAGCAGCCTCCAACAGGGGACTGGAAACACCATATATTTT. This gives the protein CASSLQQGTGNTIYF.